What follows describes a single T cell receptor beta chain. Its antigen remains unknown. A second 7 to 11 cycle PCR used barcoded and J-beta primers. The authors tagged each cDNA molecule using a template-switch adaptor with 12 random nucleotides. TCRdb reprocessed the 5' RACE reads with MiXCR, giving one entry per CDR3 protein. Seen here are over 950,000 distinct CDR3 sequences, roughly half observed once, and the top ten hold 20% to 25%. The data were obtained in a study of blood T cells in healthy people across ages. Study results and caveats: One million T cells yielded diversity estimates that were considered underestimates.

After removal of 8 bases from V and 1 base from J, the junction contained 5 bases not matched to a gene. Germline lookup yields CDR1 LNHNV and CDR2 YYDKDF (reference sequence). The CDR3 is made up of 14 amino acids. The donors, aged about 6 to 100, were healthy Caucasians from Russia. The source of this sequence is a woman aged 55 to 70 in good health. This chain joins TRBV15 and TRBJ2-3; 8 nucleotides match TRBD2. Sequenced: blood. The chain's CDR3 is CATSKRGRTDTQYF. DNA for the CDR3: TGTGCCACCTCGAAGCGGGGGCGCACAGATACGCAGTATTTT.